What follows are 21 T cell receptor beta chains derived from one specimen sequenced in a study of OX40 agonist ivuxolimab in advanced cancers. TCRdb's table, derived via immunoSEQ multiplex PCR, lists solely in-frame clones and lacks some. The sample includes 50,000 to 80,000 clones, about 88% seen only once; the top ten take about 2.9%. This specimen was CD4+ or CD8+ T cells sorted from blood, taken in a trial of the OX40 agonist ivuxolimab. All receptors come from an adult with an advanced solid tumor such as melanoma, head and neck, liver or kidney cancer.

Note on this clone: Other DNA sequences from this sample encode an identical CDR3 as well. V is TRBV5-1 and J is TRBJ2-3, with D possibly being TRBD2 (5 bases). V was cut by 0 bases and J by 3 bases, with 11 bases left in between. The CDR3 sequence is 15 residues long. The germline CDR1 and CDR2 sequences are SGHRS and YFSETQ. CDR3 in amino acids: CASSLGGSGTDTQYF. The CDR3 nucleotides read TGCGCCAGCAGCTTGGGTGGGAGTGGAACAGATACGCAGTATTTT.

The rearrangement uses TRBV19 and TRBJ1-2; TRBD1 aligns across 7 bases. Germline loops: CDR1 LNHDA, CDR2 SQIVND (reference sequence). V shed 5 bases, J shed 5 bases, and the junction held 5 bases outside the gene matches. The CDR3 is 13 amino acids. Here the CDR3 DNA reads TGTGCCAGTAGTTCCCGACAGGGATATGGCTACACCTTC. Encoded protein: CASSSRQGYGYTF.

The chain joins TRBV6-4 to TRBJ2-1, with a possible D match to TRBD2 (6 bases). This CDR3 is built from 15 residues. Germline CDR1 MRHNA, CDR2 SNTAGT. Between the trimmed V and J ends, which lost 2 bases and 6 bases, there was a span of 14 bases. In DNA, the CDR3 is TGTGCCAGCAGTGACGTAGCGGTAGCCCCCAATGAGCAGTTCTTC. Translated, it gives CASSDVAVAPNEQFF.

This chain links TRBV7-3 with TRBJ2-1; 7 nucleotides agree with TRBD1. V trimming: 5 bases; J trimming: 3 bases; junction bases outside the gene matches: 7. The CDR3 loop spans 15 amino acids. Germline V gives CDR1 SGHTA, CDR2 FQGTGA. This chain's CDR3 is CASSQAGTDYNEQFF. CDR3 DNA: TGTGCCAGCAGCCAGGCAGGGACAGACTACAATGAGCAGTTCTTC.

This chain links TRBV7-9 with TRBJ2-1; 7 bases match TRBD1. This CDR3 has 15 amino acids. The germline V gene has CDR1 SEHNR and CDR2 FQNEAQ (reference sequence). Losses at the gene ends were 5 bases for V and 2 bases for J; bases not matched to a gene: 6. The CDR3: CASSPPQGAYNEQFF. In DNA, the CDR3 is TGTGCCAGCAGCCCGCCGCAGGGGGCCTACAATGAGCAGTTCTTC.

V usage is TRBV4-3 and J usage is TRBJ2-4; maybe TRBD2 (5 bases). V was pared by 1 base and J by 1 base, with 23 bases between. This CDR3 region has 20 residues. Germline CDR1 reads LGHNA; CDR2 reads YSLEER. The CDR3 region is CASSQGRPGRRRVAKNIQYF. As DNA, the CDR3 is TGCGCCAGCAGCCAAGGCCGCCCTGGCCGGAGGCGAGTGGCCAAAAACATTCAGTACTTC.

The V call is TRBV6-9, the J call TRBJ2-5; no clear D. The CDR3 runs 11 residues. Trimming removed 7 bases at V and 7 bases at J, with 10 bases between. Germline V CDR1 and CDR2: MNHGY, SVAAGI. The CDR3 reads CASTRPATQYF. The CDR3 DNA follows: TGTGCCAGCACCCGACCCGCGACCCAGTACTTC.

The chain couples TRBV11-2 to TRBJ1-1, with D unresolved. The CDR3 runs 14 residues. The ends were cut back, 1 base at V and 4 bases at J, with 10 bases in the middle. CDR1 SGHAT and CDR2 FQNNGV come from the germline V gene. CDR3 sequence reads: CASSLVGFLTEAFF. As DNA, the CDR3 is TGTGCCAGCAGCTTAGTTGGATTTCTCACTGAAGCTTTCTTT.

The rearrangement uses TRBV29-1 and TRBJ1-1; D call uncertain. The ends were cut back, 4 bases at V and 4 bases at J, with 13 bases in the middle. The CDR3 has 13 residues. Germline V lookup: CDR1 SQVTM, CDR2 ANQGSEA. Written as DNA, the CDR3 is TGCAGCGTTGTCCTGTTTATGAGCACTGAAGCTTTCTTT. Translation gives CSVVLFMSTEAFF.

V and J are TRBV2 and TRBJ2-7, with TRBD2 matching over 13 bases. Unmatched junction bases numbered 9, after V lost 7 bases and J lost 0 bases. The CDR3 is 17 amino acids. From germline, CDR1 is SNHLY and CDR2 FYNNEI. This CDR3 is CASIGGLAGASSYEQYF. The CDR3 coding sequence is TGTGCCAGCATTGGAGGACTAGCGGGGGCTAGCTCCTACGAGCAGTACTTC.

The chain employs TRBV12-5 and TRBJ2-5; possible D gene TRBD1, 6 bases. CDR3 size: 15 residues. Trimming stripped 3 bases from V and 2 bases from J, with 13 bases between. Germline assignment: CDR1 LGHNT and CDR2 FRNRAP. This chain's CDR3 is CASGLGGVGQETQYF. As DNA, the CDR3 is TGTGCTAGTGGTTTAGGGGGAGTGGGGCAAGAGACCCAGTACTTC. The full variable domain, in which reference TRBV12-5 and TRBJ2-5 provide the parts outside the CDR3, is DARVTQTPRHKVTEMGQEVTMRCQPILGHNTVFWYRQTMMQGLELLAYFRNRAPLDDSGMPKDRFSAEMPDATLATLKIQPSEPRDSAVYFCASGLGGVGQETQYFGPGTRLLVL.

This rearrangement joins TRBV30 to TRBJ1-4, with TRBD1 matching over 8 bases. Germline V lookup: CDR1 GTSNPN, CDR2 SVGIG (reference sequence). Trimming removed 0 bases from V and 8 bases from J; junction bases left unmatched: 11. This CDR3 region has 16 residues. Written as DNA, the CDR3 is TGTGCCTGGAGTGTACCTCGGACAGGGTCGTGGGAAAAACTGTTTTTT. Translation gives CAWSVPRTGSWEKLFF.

CDR3 nucleotide sequence: TGCGCCAGCAGCCATACAAGAGGGGGCACTGAAGCTTTCTTT. Residues: CASSHTRGGTEAFF. The gene calls are TRBV4-1 and TRBJ1-1; D is perhaps TRBD1 (6 bases). V was shortened by 3 bases and J by 4 bases, with 12 bases between the two germline ends. Germline-derived CDR1 and CDR2 are MGHRA and YSYEKL. This CDR3 comprises 14 residues.

V and J are TRBV28 and TRBJ2-3; D not resolved. CDR3 length: 13 amino acids. CDR1 is MDHEN, CDR2 SYDVKM, per germline. Between the trimmed V and J ends, which lost 2 bases and 2 bases, there was a span of 5 bases. CDR3 sequence (DNA): TGTGCCAGCAGTTTAATGGACACAGATACGCAGTATTTT. It translates to CASSLMDTDTQYF.

The rearrangement uses TRBV19 and TRBJ2-1; D possibly uses TRBD1 or TRBD2 (5 bases each). The length of the CDR3 is 13 residues. V lost 4 bases and J lost 13, with 17 bases in between. The germline V gene encodes CDR1 LNHDA and CDR2 SQIVND (reference sequence). The DNA for the CDR3 is TGTGCCAGTAGTAGTCCCCTGGGGGACCGTCAGTTCTTC. It codes for CASSSPLGDRQFF.

V usage is TRBV5-6 and J usage is TRBJ1-5, with D uncertain. V was trimmed by 0 bases and J by 0 bases, leaving 10 bases between them. Germline CDR1 SGHDT, CDR2 YYEEEE. This CDR3 comprises 16 residues. CDR3 in amino acids: CASSLVAAYSNQPQHF. The DNA for the CDR3 is TGTGCCAGCAGCTTGGTGGCAGCTTATAGCAATCAGCCCCAGCATTTT. Variable domain in full (rest from reference TRBV5-6 and TRBJ1-5): DAGVTQSPTHLIKTRGQQVTLRCSPKSGHDTVSWYQQALGQGPQFIFQYYEEEERQRGNFPDRFSGHQFPNYSSELNVNALLLGDSALYLCASSLVAAYSNQPQHFGDGTRLSIL.

The rearrangement joins TRBV2 to TRBJ2-1, with TRBD2 as a possible D gene (6 bases). The CDR3 length is 13 residues. V lost 4 bases to trimming and J lost 7 bases, with 11 bases between them. The germline V gene encodes CDR1 SNHLY and CDR2 FYNNEI. The CDR3 DNA follows: TGTGCCAGCAGTGGGCTAGCGCGGAATGAGCAGTTCTTC. This sequence encodes CASSGLARNEQFF.

V is TRBV7-9 and J is TRBJ2-1; no firm D call. Trimming took 1 base from V and 8 from J, leaving 15 bases between them. The CDR3 has 15 amino acids. Germline V gives CDR1 SEHNR, CDR2 FQNEAQ (reference sequence). CDR3 sequence reads: CASSLEGLIADEQFF. The CDR3 DNA sequence: TGTGCCAGCAGCTTAGAAGGGCTGATAGCTGATGAGCAGTTCTTC.

The chain recombines TRBV6-1 with TRBJ1-5; D remains unclear. Trimming shortened V by 3 bases and J by 0 bases, and 9 bases separated the two germline ends. CDR1 is MNHNS and CDR2 is SASEGT in the germline V gene. This CDR3 is 15 amino acids long. CDR3: CASSEGSYSNQPQHF. The CDR3 DNA is TGTGCCAGCAGTGAGGGAAGTTATAGCAATCAGCCCCAGCATTTT.

The chain couples TRBV28 to TRBJ2-1; 7 bases agree with TRBD2. V trimming: 1 base; J trimming: 7 bases; junction bases outside the gene matches: 7. Germline assignment: CDR1 MDHEN and CDR2 SYDVKM. This CDR3 spans 15 amino acids. For the CDR3, the DNA is TGTGCCAGCAGTTTATTGACTGCGGGAGTAAATGAGCAGTTCTTC. It translates to CASSLLTAGVNEQFF. The whole variable domain, remainder taken from reference TRBV28 and TRBJ2-1, is DVKVTQSSRYLVKRTGEKVFLECVQDMDHENMFWYRQDPGLGLRLIYFSYDVKMKEKGDIPEGYSVSREKKERFSLILESASTNQTSMYLCASSLLTAGVNEQFFGPGTRLTVL.

This sequence joins TRBV25-1 and TRBJ2-2; D tentatively fits TRBD1 or TRBD2 (6 bases each). Trimming cost V 3 bases and J 4 bases, with 12 bases left between them. This CDR3 region has 15 residues. Germline CDR1 and CDR2: MGHDK and SYGVNS. CDR3 residues: CASSDTSGATGELFF. The CDR3 nucleotides are TGTGCCAGCAGTGACACCTCGGGGGCCACCGGGGAGCTGTTTTTT.